The 28 T cell receptor beta chains reported below all come from one sample, sequenced in a study of neurological immune-mediated disorders. One entry per CDR3 protein results from TCRdb running MiXCR on the 5' RACE reads. The data show around 69,000 distinct CDR3 sequences, 3.5% to 5.5% seen once. Source material: PBMCs. These receptors were collected from a man younger than 45 with multiple sclerosis.

This clonotype was counted many times. The chain carries TRBV5-1 and TRBJ2-3; D may match TRBD1 or TRBD2 (5 bases each). The CDR3 extends over 14 amino acids. CDR1 SGHRS and CDR2 YFSETQ come from the germline V gene. Trimming cost V 0 bases and J 0 bases, with 5 bases left between them. CDR3 protein: CASSLGDSTDTQYF. CDR3 nucleotides: TGCGCCAGCAGCTTGGGGGACAGCACAGATACGCAGTATTTT.

The chain couples TRBV19 to TRBJ1-1, with D unresolved. The CDR3 is 14 residues long. CDR1 and CDR2 (germline): LNHDA, SQIVND (reference sequence). V was pared by 4 bases and J by 3 bases, with 12 bases between. CDR3 nucleotide sequence: TGTGCCAGTAGTACCGCCCCGGGAGACACTGAAGCTTTCTTT. Amino acids: CASSTAPGDTEAFF.

There are many counts of this clonotype. The chain couples TRBV29-1 to TRBJ2-1, with D perhaps matching TRBD2 (6 bases). Germline CDR1 SQVTM, CDR2 ANQGSEA. Deletions cut 2 bases from V and 10 bases from J, with 15 bases between. The CDR3 covers 13 residues. In DNA, the CDR3 is TGCAGCGTTGAAAGTCCGGGGGACGCGGAGCAGTTCTTC. Translated: CSVESPGDAEQFF.

This clonotype was recorded at least ten times. The V and J genes are TRBV5-8 and TRBJ1-2; D perhaps matches TRBD1 (6 bases). V was shortened by 4 bases and J by 1 base, with 14 bases between the two germline ends. This CDR3 region has 15 residues. CDR1 is SGHTS and CDR2 is YDEGEE in the germline V gene. The CDR3 DNA follows: TGTGCCAGCAGCCCCGGGACATCTCTTAACTATGGCTACACCTTC. Its protein product is CASSPGTSLNYGYTF. Full variable domain (remainder filled in from reference TRBV5-8 and TRBJ1-2): EAGVTQSPTHLIKTRGQQATLRCSPISGHTSVYWYQQALGLGLQFLLWYDEGEERNRGNFPPRFSGRQFPNYSSELNVNALELEDSALYLCASSPGTSLNYGYTFGSGTRLTVV.

As to this clonotype: A much larger clonotype is one base distant, so this may be a read error. CDR3 sequence reads: CVSSAPGQGARNIQYF. In DNA form, the CDR3 reads TGTGTCAGCAGTGCCCCCGGACAGGGGGCGCGAAACATTCAGTACTTC. The rearrangement uses TRBV2 and TRBJ2-4; 11 positions match TRBD1. The CDR3 has 16 amino acids. Germline loops: CDR1 SNHLY, CDR2 FYNNEI.

This clonotype was recorded many times. J is TRBJ1-1 and V is TRBV7-9; 8 bases are shared with TRBD1. With 7 bases clipped from V and 10 bases from J, the junction kept 11 bases outside the gene matches. The germline V gene encodes CDR1 SEHNR and CDR2 FQNEAQ (reference sequence). This CDR3 region has 13 residues. The CDR3 here is CASTFGTGKGAFF. In DNA form, the CDR3 reads TGTGCCAGCACCTTCGGGACAGGAAAGGGAGCTTTCTTT.

A few counts support this clonotype. This could be a read error, since a much larger clone is one nucleotide away. The chain combines TRBV3-1 with TRBJ1-1; D gene unclear. The ends were cut back, 7 bases at V and 1 base at J, with 10 bases in the middle. CDR1 is LGHDT and CDR2 is YNNKEL in the germline V gene (reference sequence). The CDR3 sequence is 13 residues long. Written as DNA, the CDR3 is TGTGCCAGCACTCGGTGGGGGAACACTGAAGCTTTCTTT. This codes for CASTRWGNTEAFF.

This clonotype has at least ten counts. J is TRBJ1-4 and V is TRBV6-6; D gene uncertain. CDR1 and CDR2 (germline): MNHNY, SVGAGI (reference sequence). V gave up 6 bases and J gave up 12 bases, with 14 bases separating them. The CDR3 is 12 amino acids. The CDR3 region is CASRQAGTQLFF. CDR3 in DNA: TGTGCCAGCAGGCAAGCGGGAACTCAACTGTTTTTT.

This clonotype showed up just a few times. The chain links TRBV29-1 to TRBJ2-5, with D hard to call. The germline V and J ends were trimmed by 4 bases and 1 base, with 10 bases remaining between them. This CDR3 is 13 amino acids long. Germline V CDR1 and CDR2: SQVTM, ANQGSEA. CDR3 sequence: CSVGNRLQETQYF. CDR3 DNA: TGCAGCGTTGGGAACCGGCTCCAAGAGACCCAGTACTTC.

V gene TRBV7-6 combines with J gene TRBJ2-1, with TRBD2 as a possible D gene (7 bases). The CDR3 runs 17 residues. Trimming pared 1 base from V and 4 bases from J, leaving 17 bases between. In germline, CDR1 is SGHVS, CDR2 FNYEAQ. The DNA of the CDR3 is TGTGCCAGCAGCTTAGGGCGGGGCCGGGGGGCATACAATGAGCAGTTCTTC. Translation: CASSLGRGRGAYNEQFF.

This clonotype was seen a handful of times. This chain connects TRBV20-1 to TRBJ1-1, with D hard to call. The germline gives CDR1 DFQATT, CDR2 SNEGSKA (reference sequence). The CDR3 sequence is 14 residues long. V was pared by 0 bases and J by 3 bases, with 11 bases between. As DNA, the CDR3 is TGCAGTGCTAGAGATCACATTGGGGACACTGAAGCTTTCTTT. Translation gives CSARDHIGDTEAFF.

The CDR3 DNA reads as TGCAGCGTTGGAGAGCCTAACTATGGCTACACCTTC. Amino acids: CSVGEPNYGYTF. The V and J genes are TRBV29-1 and TRBJ1-2; D remains ambiguous. The V end lost 4 bases, the J end lost 0 bases, and 6 bases lay between the germline ends. The CDR3 runs 12 residues. The germline gives CDR1 SQVTM, CDR2 ANQGSEA.

This clonotype was seen at least ten times. The chain carries TRBV3-1 and TRBJ2-7; D remains ambiguous. The CDR3 totals 16 residues. Trimming shortened V by 0 bases and J by 2 bases, and 14 bases separated the two germline ends. Germline CDR1 LGHDT, CDR2 YNNKEL (reference sequence). The CDR3 DNA follows: TGTGCCAGCAGCCAAGATGGCAGTTTATACCCCTACGAGCAGTACTTC. Protein: CASSQDGSLYPYEQYF.

This clonotype was seen ten or more times. The chain joins TRBV7-8 to TRBJ2-5; no firm D call. The CDR3 is 12 residues long. Germline V CDR1 and CDR2: SGHVS, FQNEAQ. The V end lost 5 bases, the J end lost 2 bases, and 6 bases lay between the germline ends. CDR3 nucleotides: TGTGCCAGCAGCCTCCTACAAGAGACCCAGTACTTC. Protein sequence: CASSLLQETQYF.

This clonotype showed up just a few times. The chain employs TRBV19 and TRBJ2-3, with D possibly matching TRBD2 (5 bases). V gave up 4 bases and J gave up 6 bases, with 14 bases separating them. The CDR3 spans 14 residues. Germline CDR1 LNHDA, CDR2 SQIVND (reference sequence). Here the CDR3 reads CASSRSRVADTQYF. CDR3 in DNA: TGTGCCAGTAGTAGGTCGAGGGTTGCTGATACGCAGTATTTT.

This clonotype was seen a few times. V and J are TRBV5-1 and TRBJ2-3; 9 nucleotides line up with TRBD1. The junction had 6 bases not matched to a gene; V was cut back by 4 bases and J by 3 bases. The CDR3 extends over 15 amino acids. Germline CDR1 and CDR2: SGHRS and YFSETQ. CDR3 protein: CASSLDRGETDTQYF. CDR3 bases: TGCGCCAGCAGCCTTGACAGGGGGGAAACAGATACGCAGTATTTT.

This clonotype occurred many times. The chain employs TRBV5-1 and TRBJ2-7, with TRBD1 as a possible D gene (6 bases). The ends were cut back, 1 base at V and 2 bases at J, with 13 bases in the middle. The CDR3 extends over 15 amino acids. Germline V gene sequence: CDR1 SGHRS, CDR2 YFSETQ. The CDR3 loop is CASSLPLTGTYEQYF. The DNA for the CDR3 is TGCGCCAGCAGCTTGCCCCTGACAGGAACCTACGAGCAGTACTTC.

The table lists this clonotype with many counts. The chain has TRBV6-6 and TRBJ1-6, with 8 bases lining up with TRBD1. Germline lookup yields CDR1 MNHNY and CDR2 SVGAGI (reference sequence). V shed 4 bases, J shed 13 bases, and the junction held 6 bases outside the gene matches. There are 13 residues in the CDR3. CDR3 amino acids: CASSWGQAGPLHF. CDR3 DNA sequence: TGTGCCAGCAGTTGGGGACAGGCCGGCCCCCTCCACTTT.

This clonotype appeared many times. The rearrangement joins TRBV20-1 to TRBJ1-2; unclear D gene. The CDR3 is 13 amino acids. The germline V gene has CDR1 DFQATT and CDR2 SNEGSKA (reference sequence). V was pared by 0 bases and J by 1 base, with 6 bases between. CDR3 nucleotides: TGCAGTGCTAGAGACCCCAATAACTATGGCTACACCTTC. Residues: CSARDPNNYGYTF.

The rearrangement links TRBV7-9 to TRBJ2-7; TRBD1 might be the D (5 bases). Germline V lookup: CDR1 SEHNR, CDR2 FQNEAQ (reference sequence). V was clipped by 8 bases and J by 1 base, with 12 bases between them. The CDR3 covers 13 residues. The DNA for the CDR3 is TGTGCCAGCGCCGAAGGGGTTTCCTACGAGCAGTACGTC. It translates to CASAEGVSYEQYV.

This clonotype was seen repeatedly, ten times or more. The V and J genes are TRBV20-1 and TRBJ2-3; unclear D gene. V dropped 5 bases and J dropped 8 bases, with 11 bases sitting between them. CDR1 DFQATT and CDR2 SNEGSKA come from the germline V gene (reference sequence). The CDR3 contains 11 residues. The CDR3: CSALRIGTQYF. The CDR3 DNA reads as TGCAGTGCTTTAAGGATAGGTACGCAGTATTTT.

In its sample, this clonotype was seen many times. For the CDR3, the DNA is TGCGCCAGCAGCCCCCTCGAGCCCCACTCCTACGAGCAGTACTTC. Residues: CASSPLEPHSYEQYF. The chain couples TRBV5-1 to TRBJ2-7; D remains unclear. The CDR3 runs to 15 residues. V dropped 4 bases and J dropped 0 bases, with 14 bases sitting between them. The germline CDR1 and CDR2 sequences are SGHRS and YFSETQ.

This clonotype was found a few times. The chain recombines TRBV10-3 with TRBJ2-7; D may be TRBD1 or TRBD2 (5 bases each). Per the germline V gene, CDR1 is ENHRY and CDR2 is SYGVKD. The V gene lost 5 bases and the J gene lost 3 bases, with 11 bases spanning the gap. The CDR3 is made up of 13 amino acids. The CDR3, as DNA: TGTGCCATCAGTCCGGGACCTGGCTACGAGCAGTACGTC. Protein: CAISPGPGYEQYV.

In this sample, this clonotype turned up many times. The chain joins TRBV5-6 to TRBJ1-1, with D uncertain. V was cut by 4 bases and J by 6 bases, with 7 bases left in between. Germline V lookup: CDR1 SGHDT, CDR2 YYEEEE. The CDR3 is 11 residues long. CDR3 loop: CASSQLSEAFF. DNA of the CDR3: TGTGCCAGCAGCCAACTCTCTGAAGCTTTCTTT.

In its sample, this clonotype was seen a few times. The genes are TRBV7-9 and TRBJ1-3; tentative D call: TRBD1 (5 bases). This CDR3 contains 14 residues. Germline assignment: CDR1 SEHNR and CDR2 FQNEAQ (reference sequence). V lost 2 bases and J lost 0, with 5 bases in between. CDR3 amino acids: CASSLQGSGNTIYF. DNA of the CDR3: TGTGCCAGCAGCTTACAGGGCTCTGGAAACACCATATATTTT.

Worth noting for this clonotype: One base away lies a much larger clone, so this may be a sequencing read error. V gene TRBV7-7 combines with J gene TRBJ1-2; 9 bases align to TRBD1. The ends lost 5 bases at V and 5 bases at J; junction bases unmatched: 9. The germline V gene has CDR1 SSHAT and CDR2 FNYEAQ (reference sequence). The CDR3 totals 15 residues. The CDR3: CASSAGTGPAYGYTF. DNA of the CDR3: TGTGCCAGCAGCGCCGGGACAGGGCCAGCGTATGGCTACACCTTC. The whole variable domain, remainder taken from reference TRBV7-7 and TRBJ1-2, is GAGVSQSPRYKVTKRGQDVTLRCDPISSHATLYWYQQALGQGPEFLTYFNYEAQPDKSGLPSDRFSAERPEGSISTLTIQRTEQRDSAMYRCASSAGTGPAYGYTFGSGTRLTVV.

This clonotype was observed many times. The J gene is TRBJ2-1, the V gene TRBV20-1; 7 bases line up with TRBD1. The CDR3 covers 16 residues. CDR1 and CDR2 (germline): DFQATT, SNEGSKA (reference sequence). Trimming took 1 base from V and 0 from J; bases not matched to a gene: 6. CDR3 in amino acids: CSARVGQASSYNEQFF. In DNA, the CDR3 is TGCAGTGCTAGAGTCGGACAGGCGAGCTCCTACAATGAGCAGTTCTTC.

The chain recombines TRBV5-4 with TRBJ1-1, with D perhaps matching TRBD1 (6 bases). Trimming pared 2 bases from V and 4 bases from J, leaving 15 bases between. The germline gives CDR1 SGHNT, CDR2 YYREEE (reference sequence). The CDR3 is 15 residues long. The CDR3 coding sequence is TGTGCCAGCAGCTTTTTCGGGGGGGGGCCCACTGAAGCTTTCTTT. This sequence encodes CASSFFGGGPTEAFF.